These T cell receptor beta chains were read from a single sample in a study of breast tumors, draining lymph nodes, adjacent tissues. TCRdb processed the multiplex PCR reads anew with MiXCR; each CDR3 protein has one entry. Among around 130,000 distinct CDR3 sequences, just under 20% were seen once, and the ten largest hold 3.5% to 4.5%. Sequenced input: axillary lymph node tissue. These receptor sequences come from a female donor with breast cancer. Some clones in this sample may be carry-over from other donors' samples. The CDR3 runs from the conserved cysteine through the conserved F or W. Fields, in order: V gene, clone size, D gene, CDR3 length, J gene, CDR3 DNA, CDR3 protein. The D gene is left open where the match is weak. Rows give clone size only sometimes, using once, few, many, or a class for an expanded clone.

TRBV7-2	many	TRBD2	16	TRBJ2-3	TGTGCCAGCAGCCCCGTAGCGGGGGGGTCCACAGATACGCAGTATTTT	CASSPVAGGSTDTQYF
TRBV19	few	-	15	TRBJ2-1	TGTGCCAGTAGTATAACCGCGGGGAACAACAATGAGCAGTTCTTC	CASSITAGNNNEQFF
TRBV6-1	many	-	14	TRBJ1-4	TGTGCCAGCACCCCGACGGTTCTTGGTGAAAAACTGTTTTTT	CASTPTVLGEKLFF
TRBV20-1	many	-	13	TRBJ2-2	TGCAGTGCTAGAGAGGATACTGCCGGGGAGCTGTTTTTT	CSAREDTAGELFF
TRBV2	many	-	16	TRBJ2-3	TGTGCCAGCAGTGGACCGACAGGGACTAGCACAGATACGCAGTATTTT	CASSGPTGTSTDTQYF
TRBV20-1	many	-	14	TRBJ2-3	TGCAGTGCGTGGGGGTCACCAATCACAGATACGCAGTATTTT	CSAWGSPITDTQYF
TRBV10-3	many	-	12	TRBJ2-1	TGTGCCATCAGTGATTACGAAAATGAGCAGTTCTTC	CAISDYENEQFF
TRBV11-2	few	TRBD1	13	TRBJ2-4	TGTGCCAGCAGCTTGGGACAGGGAAACATTCAGTACTTC	CASSLGQGNIQYF
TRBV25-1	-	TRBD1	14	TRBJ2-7	TGTGCCAACCACAGGGGGCGCTTGAGGCACGAGCAGTACTTC	CANHRGRLRHEQYF
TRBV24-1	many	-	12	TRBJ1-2	TGTGCCACCAGTGATGGGCCCAGGGGCTACACCTTC	CATSDGPRGYTF
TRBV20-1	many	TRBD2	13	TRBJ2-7	TGCAGTGCACCATTAGCGGGGGTCTACGAGCAGTACTTC	CSAPLAGVYEQYF
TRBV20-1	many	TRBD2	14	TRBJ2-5	TGCAGTGCTAGAGGGACTAGCGGGATAGAGACCCAGTACTTC	CSARGTSGIETQYF